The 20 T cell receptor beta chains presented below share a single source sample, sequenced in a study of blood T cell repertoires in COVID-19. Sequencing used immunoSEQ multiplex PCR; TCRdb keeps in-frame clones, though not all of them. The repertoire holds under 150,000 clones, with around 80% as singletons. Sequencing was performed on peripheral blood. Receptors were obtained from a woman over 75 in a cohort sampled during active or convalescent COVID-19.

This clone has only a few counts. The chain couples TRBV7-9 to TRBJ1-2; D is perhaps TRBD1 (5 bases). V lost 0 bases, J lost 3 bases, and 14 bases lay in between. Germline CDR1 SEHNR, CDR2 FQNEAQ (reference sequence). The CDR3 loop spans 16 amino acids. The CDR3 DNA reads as TGTGCCAGCAGCTTAGCGCCCCGGCAGGGTTACTATGGCTACACCTTC. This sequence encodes CASSLAPRQGYYGYTF.

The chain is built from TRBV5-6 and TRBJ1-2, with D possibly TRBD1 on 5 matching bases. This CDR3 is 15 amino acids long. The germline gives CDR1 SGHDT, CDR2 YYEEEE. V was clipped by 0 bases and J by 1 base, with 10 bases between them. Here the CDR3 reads CASSLAGRNNYGYTF. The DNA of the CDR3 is TGTGCCAGCAGCTTGGCAGGGCGGAATAACTATGGCTACACCTTC.

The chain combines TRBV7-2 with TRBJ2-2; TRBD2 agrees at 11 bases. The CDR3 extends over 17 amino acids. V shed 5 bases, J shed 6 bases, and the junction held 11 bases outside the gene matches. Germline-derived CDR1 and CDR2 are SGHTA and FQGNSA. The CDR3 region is CASSASRSLAGAGELFF. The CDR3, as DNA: TGTGCCAGCAGCGCCAGCCGGTCACTAGCGGGGGCCGGGGAGCTGTTTTTT.

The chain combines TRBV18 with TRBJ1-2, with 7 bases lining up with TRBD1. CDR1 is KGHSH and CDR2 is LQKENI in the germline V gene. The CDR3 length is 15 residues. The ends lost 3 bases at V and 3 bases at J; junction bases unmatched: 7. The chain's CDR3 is CASSPTPDRDYGYTF. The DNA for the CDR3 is TGTGCCAGCTCACCTACCCCCGACAGGGACTATGGCTACACCTTC.

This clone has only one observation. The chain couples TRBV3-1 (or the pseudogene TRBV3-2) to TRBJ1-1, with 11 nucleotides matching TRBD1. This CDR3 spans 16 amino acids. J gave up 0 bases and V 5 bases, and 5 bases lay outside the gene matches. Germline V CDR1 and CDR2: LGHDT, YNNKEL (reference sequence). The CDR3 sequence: CASSYGQGAVNTEAFF. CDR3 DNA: TGTGCCAGCAGCTATGGACAGGGGGCAGTGAACACTGAAGCTTTCTTT.

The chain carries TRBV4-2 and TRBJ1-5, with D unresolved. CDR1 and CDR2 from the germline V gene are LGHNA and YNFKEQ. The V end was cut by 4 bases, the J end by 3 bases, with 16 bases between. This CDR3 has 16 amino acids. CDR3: CASSLLGRTDNQPQHF. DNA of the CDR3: TGTGCCAGCAGCCTCCTGGGCCGCACTGACAATCAGCCCCAGCATTTT.

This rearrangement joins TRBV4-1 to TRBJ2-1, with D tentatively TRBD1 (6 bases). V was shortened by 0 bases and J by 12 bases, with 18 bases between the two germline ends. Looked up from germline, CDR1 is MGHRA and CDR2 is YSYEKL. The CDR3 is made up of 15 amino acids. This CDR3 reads CASSQEGQLGVGQFF. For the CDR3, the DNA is TGCGCCAGCAGCCAAGAAGGACAGCTTGGTGTTGGGCAGTTCTTC.

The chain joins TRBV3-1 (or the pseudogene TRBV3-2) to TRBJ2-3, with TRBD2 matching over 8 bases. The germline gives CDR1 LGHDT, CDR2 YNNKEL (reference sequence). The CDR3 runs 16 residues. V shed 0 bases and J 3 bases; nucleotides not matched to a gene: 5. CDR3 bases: TGTGCCAGCAGCCAAGAACGGGGGGGCTGGACAGATACGCAGTATTTT. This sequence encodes CASSQERGGWTDTQYF.

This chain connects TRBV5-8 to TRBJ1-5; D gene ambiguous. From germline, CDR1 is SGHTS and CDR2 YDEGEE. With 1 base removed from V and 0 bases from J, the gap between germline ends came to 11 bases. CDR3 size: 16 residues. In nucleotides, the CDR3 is TGTGCCAGCAGCTTGTTAGTTGTCCGTAGCAATCAGCCCCAGCATTTT. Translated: CASSLLVVRSNQPQHF.

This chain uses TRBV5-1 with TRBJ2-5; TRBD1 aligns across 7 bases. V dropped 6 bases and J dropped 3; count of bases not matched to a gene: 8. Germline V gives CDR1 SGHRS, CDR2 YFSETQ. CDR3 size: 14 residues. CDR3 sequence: CASTTRQGEETQYF. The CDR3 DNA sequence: TGCGCCAGCACCACCCGACAGGGTGAAGAGACCCAGTACTTC.

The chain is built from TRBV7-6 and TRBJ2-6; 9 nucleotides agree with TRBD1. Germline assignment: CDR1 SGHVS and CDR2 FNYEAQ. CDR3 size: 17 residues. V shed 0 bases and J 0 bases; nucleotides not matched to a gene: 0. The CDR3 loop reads CASSLAGQGSGANVLTF. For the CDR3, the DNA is TGTGCCAGCAGCTTAGCGGGACAGGGCTCTGGGGCCAACGTCCTGACTTTC.

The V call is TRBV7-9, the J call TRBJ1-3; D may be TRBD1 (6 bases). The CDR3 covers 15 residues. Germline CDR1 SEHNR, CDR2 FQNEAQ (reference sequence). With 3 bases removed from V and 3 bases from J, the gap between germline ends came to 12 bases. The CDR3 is CASSFQGSFGNTIYF. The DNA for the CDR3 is TGTGCCAGCAGCTTTCAGGGGTCTTTTGGAAACACCATATATTTT.

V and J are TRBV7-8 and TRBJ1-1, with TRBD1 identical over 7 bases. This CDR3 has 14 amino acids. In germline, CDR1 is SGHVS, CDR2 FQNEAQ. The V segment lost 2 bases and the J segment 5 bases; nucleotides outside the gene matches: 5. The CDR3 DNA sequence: TGTGCCAGCAGCTTAAACAGGGGTGGGACTGAAGCTTTCTTT. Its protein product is CASSLNRGGTEAFF.

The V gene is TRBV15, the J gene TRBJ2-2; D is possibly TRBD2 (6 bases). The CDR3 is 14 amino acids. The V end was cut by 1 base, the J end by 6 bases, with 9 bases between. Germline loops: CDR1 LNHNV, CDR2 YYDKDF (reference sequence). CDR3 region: CATSRGGTAGELFF. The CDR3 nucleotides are TGTGCCACCAGCAGAGGGGGGACTGCCGGGGAGCTGTTTTTT.

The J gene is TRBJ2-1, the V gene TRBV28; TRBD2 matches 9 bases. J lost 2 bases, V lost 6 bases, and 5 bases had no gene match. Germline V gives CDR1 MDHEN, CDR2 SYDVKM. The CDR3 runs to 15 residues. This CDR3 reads CASRGSGGTYNEQFF. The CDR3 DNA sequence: TGTGCCAGCAGAGGAAGCGGGGGGACCTACAATGAGCAGTTCTTC.

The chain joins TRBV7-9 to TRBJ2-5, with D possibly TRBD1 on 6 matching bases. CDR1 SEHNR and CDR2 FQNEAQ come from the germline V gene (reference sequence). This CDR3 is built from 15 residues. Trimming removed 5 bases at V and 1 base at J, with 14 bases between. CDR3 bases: TGTGCCAGCAGCCCAGCTGACAGGAGCCAAGAGACCCAGTACTTC. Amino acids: CASSPADRSQETQYF.

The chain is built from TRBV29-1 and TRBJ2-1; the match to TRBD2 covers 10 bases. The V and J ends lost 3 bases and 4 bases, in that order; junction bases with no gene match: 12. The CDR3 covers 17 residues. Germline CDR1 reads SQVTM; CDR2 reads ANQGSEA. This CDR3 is CSVEEVSSGGHYNEQFF. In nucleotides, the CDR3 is TGCAGCGTTGAGGAAGTTTCTAGCGGGGGCCATTACAATGAGCAGTTCTTC.

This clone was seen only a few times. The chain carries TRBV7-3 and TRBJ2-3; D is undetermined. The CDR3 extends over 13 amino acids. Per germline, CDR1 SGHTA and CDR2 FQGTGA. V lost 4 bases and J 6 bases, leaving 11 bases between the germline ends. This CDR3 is CASSSGPPDTQYF. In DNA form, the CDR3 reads TGTGCCAGCAGCTCGGGTCCTCCGGATACGCAGTATTTT. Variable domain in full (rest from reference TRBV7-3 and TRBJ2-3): GAGVSQTPSNKVTEKGKYVELRCDPISGHTALYWYRQSLGQGPEFLIYFQGTGAADDSGLPNDRFFAVRPEGSVSTLKIQRTERGDSAVYLCASSSGPPDTQYFGPGTRLTVL.

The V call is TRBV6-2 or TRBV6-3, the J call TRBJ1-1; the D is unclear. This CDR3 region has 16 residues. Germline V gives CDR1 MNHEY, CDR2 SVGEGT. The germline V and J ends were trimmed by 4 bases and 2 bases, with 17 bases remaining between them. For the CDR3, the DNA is TGTGCCAGCAGTTCGGTCAGCGTCTCTGTAAACACTGAAGCTTTCTTT. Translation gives CASSSVSVSVNTEAFF.

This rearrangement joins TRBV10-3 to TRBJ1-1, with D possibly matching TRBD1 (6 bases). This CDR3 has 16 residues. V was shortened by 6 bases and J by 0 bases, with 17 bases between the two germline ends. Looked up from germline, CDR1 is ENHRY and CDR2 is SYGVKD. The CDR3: CAIRVGGGRMNTEAFF. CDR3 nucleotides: TGTGCCATCAGGGTAGGGGGGGGCAGAATGAACACTGAAGCTTTCTTT.